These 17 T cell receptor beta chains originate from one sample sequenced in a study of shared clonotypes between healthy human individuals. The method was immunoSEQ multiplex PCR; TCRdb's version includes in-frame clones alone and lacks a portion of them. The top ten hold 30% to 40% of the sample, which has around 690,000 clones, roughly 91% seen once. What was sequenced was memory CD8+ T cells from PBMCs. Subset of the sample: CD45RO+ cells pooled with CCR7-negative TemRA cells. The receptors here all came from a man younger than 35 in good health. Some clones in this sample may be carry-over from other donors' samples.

CDR3 sequence (DNA): TGCGCCAGCAGCCAAGTGGGGTGCACAGATACGCAGTATTTT. It yields the protein CASSQVGCTDTQYF. The V call is TRBV4-1, the J call TRBJ2-3; D ambiguous. V gave up 1 base and J gave up 1 base, with 6 bases separating them. The length of the CDR3 is 14 residues. Germline lookup yields CDR1 MGHRA and CDR2 YSYEKL.

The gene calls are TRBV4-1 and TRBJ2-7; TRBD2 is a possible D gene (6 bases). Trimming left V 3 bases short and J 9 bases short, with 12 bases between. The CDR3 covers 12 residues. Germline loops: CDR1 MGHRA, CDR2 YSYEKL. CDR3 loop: CASSHYRDSQYF. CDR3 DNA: TGCGCCAGCAGCCATTACCGGGACTCGCAGTACTTC.

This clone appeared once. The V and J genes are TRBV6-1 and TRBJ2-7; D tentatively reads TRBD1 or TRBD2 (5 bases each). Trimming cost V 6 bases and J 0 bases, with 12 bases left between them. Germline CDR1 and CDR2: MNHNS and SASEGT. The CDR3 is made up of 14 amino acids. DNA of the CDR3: TGTGCCAGCAGGGAGGACACGTACTCCTACGAGCAGTACTTC. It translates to CASREDTYSYEQYF.

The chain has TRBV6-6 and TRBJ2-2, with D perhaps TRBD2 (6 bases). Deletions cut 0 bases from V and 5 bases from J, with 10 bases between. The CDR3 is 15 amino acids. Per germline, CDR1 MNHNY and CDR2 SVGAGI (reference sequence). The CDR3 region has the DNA TGTGCCAGCAGTTACTCGACGGAGGGGACCGGGGAGCTGTTTTTT. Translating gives CASSYSTEGTGELFF.

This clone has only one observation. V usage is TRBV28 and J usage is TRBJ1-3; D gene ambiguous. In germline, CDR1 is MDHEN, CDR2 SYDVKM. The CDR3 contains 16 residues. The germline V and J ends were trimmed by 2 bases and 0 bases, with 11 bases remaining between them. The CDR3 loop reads CASSLNRGYSGNTIYF. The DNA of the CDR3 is TGTGCCAGCAGTTTAAACCGCGGATACTCTGGAAACACCATATATTTT.

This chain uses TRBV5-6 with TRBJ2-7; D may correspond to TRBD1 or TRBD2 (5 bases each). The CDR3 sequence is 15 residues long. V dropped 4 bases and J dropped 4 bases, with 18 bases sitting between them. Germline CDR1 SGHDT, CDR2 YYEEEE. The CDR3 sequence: CASSRGLAEDYEQYF. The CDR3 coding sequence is TGTGCCAGCAGCCGGGGCTTGGCGGAGGATTACGAGCAGTACTTC. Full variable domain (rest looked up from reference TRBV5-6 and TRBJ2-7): DAGVTQSPTHLIKTRGQQVTLRCSPKSGHDTVSWYQQALGQGPQFIFQYYEEEERQRGNFPDRFSGHQFPNYSSELNVNALLLGDSALYLCASSRGLAEDYEQYFGPGTRLTVT.

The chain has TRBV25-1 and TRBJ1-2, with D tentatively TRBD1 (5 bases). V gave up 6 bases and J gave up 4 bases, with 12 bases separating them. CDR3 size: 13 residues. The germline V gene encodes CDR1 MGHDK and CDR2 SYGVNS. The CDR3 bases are TGTGCCAGCAGGGGGGGAGGGGCCTATGGCTACACCTTC. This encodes CASRGGGAYGYTF.

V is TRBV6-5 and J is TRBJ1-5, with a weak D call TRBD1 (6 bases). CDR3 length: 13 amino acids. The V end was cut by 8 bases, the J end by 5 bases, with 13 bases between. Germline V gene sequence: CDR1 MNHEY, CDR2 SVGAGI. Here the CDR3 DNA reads TGTGCCAGCGGGGGGCTCAGACATCAGCCCCAGCATTTT. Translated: CASGGLRHQPQHF.

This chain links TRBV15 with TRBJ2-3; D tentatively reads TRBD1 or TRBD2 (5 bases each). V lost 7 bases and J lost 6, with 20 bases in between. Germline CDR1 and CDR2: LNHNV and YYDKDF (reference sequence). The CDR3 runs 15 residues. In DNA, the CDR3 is TGTGCCACCACACAATCGGCAGGGAGAGGTGATACGCAGTATTTT. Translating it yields CATTQSAGRGDTQYF.

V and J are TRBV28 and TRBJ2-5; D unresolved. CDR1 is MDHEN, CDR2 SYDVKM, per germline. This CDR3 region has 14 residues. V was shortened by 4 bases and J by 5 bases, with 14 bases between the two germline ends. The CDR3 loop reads CASSSTEDSETQYF. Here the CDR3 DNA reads TGTGCCAGCAGTTCCACCGAGGATTCGGAGACCCAGTACTTC.

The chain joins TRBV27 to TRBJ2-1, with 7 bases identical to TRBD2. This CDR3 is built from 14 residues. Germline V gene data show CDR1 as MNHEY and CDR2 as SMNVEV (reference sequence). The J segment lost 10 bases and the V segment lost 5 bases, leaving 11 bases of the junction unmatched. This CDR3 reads CASSPTFAGDEQFF. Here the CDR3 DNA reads TGTGCCAGCAGTCCCACGTTTGCGGGAGACGAGCAGTTCTTC.

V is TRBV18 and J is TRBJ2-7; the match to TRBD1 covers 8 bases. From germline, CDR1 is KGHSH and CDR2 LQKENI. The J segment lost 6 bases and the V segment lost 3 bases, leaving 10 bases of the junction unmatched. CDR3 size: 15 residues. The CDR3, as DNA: TGTGCCAGCTCACCGCCGACAGGGGCCTTGCCCGAGCAGTACTTC. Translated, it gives CASSPPTGALPEQYF.

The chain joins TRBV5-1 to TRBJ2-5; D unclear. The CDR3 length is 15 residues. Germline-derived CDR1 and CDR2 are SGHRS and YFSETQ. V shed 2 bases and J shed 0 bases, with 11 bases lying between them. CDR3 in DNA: TGCGCCAGCAGCTTCGGCGGAATGTACCAAGAGACCCAGTACTTC. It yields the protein CASSFGGMYQETQYF.

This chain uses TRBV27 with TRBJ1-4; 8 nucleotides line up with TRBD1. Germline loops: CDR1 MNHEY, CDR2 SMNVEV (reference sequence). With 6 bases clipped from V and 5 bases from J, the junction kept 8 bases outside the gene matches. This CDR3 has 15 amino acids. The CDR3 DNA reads TGTGCCAGCAGACTGACAGGGGACCCCAATGAAAAACTGTTTTTT. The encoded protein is CASRLTGDPNEKLFF.

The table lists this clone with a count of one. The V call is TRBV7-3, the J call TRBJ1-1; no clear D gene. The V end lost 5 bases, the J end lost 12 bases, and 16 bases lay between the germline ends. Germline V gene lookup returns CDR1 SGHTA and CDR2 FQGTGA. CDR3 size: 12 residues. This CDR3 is CASSPGGPLTFF. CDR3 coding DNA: TGTGCCAGCAGCCCTGGCGGGCCGTTGACTTTCTTT.

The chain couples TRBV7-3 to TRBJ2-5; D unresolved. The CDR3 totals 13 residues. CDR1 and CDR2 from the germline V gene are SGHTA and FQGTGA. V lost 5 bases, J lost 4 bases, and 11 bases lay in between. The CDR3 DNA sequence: TGTGCCAGCAGCCCAGGTTGGGGAGAGACCCAGTACTTC. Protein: CASSPGWGETQYF. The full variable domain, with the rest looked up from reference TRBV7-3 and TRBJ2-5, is GAGVSQTPSNKVTEKGKYVELRCDPISGHTALYWYRQSLGQGPEFLIYFQGTGAADDSGLPNDRFFAVRPEGSVSTLKIQRTERGDSAVYLCASSPGWGETQYFGPGTRLLVL.

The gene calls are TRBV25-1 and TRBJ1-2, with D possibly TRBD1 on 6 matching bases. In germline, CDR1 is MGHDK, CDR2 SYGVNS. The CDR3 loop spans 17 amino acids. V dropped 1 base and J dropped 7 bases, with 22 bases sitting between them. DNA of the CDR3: TGTGCCAGCAGTGAATGGTTGGGGAGGGGGGTAGTGGCTGGCTACACCTTC. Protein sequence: CASSEWLGRGVVAGYTF.